This TCR beta chain comes out of a study of T cells in Graves' hyperthyroidism and ophthalmopathy. Germline CDR1 and CDR2: MNHEY and SVGAGI. The CDR3 loop spans 14 amino acids. Trimming stripped 2 bases from V and 11 bases from J, with 18 bases between. The source material, RNA transcripts, was used to amplify TCR beta CDR3 regions. TCR CDR3 regions were first amplified by RT-PCR with HTBI primers. Each CDR3 protein gets one entry after TCRdb re-called the multiplex PCR reads with MiXCR. The data hold approximately 400,000 distinct CDR3 sequences, with under 20% observed a single time. Many counts were recorded for this clonotype.

The sequencing sample was made of blood. This chain links TRBV6-5 with TRBJ1-1, with D unresolved. The sequence was collected from a woman aged 18-29 years with Graves' hyperthyroidism. The CDR3 here is CASSYGVNSKGAFF. The CDR3 DNA reads TGTGCCAGCAGTTACGGCGTCAATTCGAAAGGGGCTTTCTTT.